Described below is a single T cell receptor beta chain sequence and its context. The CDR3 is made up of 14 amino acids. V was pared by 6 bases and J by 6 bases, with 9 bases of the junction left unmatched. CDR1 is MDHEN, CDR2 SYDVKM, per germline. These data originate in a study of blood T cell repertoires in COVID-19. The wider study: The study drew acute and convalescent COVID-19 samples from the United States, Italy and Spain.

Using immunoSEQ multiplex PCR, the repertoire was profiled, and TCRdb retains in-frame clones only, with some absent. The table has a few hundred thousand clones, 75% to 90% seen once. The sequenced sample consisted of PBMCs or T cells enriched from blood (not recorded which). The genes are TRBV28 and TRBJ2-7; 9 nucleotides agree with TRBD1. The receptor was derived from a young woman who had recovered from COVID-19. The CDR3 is CASSYGTGLGEQYF. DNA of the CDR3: TGTGCCAGCAGCTACGGGACAGGGCTGGGCGAGCAGTACTTC.